This is a list of T cell receptor beta chains from one sample in a study of T cells in Graves' hyperthyroidism and ophthalmopathy. Each CDR3 protein is one row after TCRdb ran MiXCR on the multiplex PCR reads. The table lists 400,000 to 550,000 distinct CDR3 sequences, 14% of them singletons. The sample taken for sequencing was blood. All receptors derive from a woman under 30 with Graves' hyperthyroidism. The CDR3 runs from the conserved cysteine through the conserved F or W. The D gene is left open where the match is weak. Rows may omit the clone size; those that give it use once, few, many or a size class.

V: TRBV19; size: -; J: TRBJ2-4; D: -; CDR3: CVSSPPENIAKNIQYF; DNA: TGTGTCAGTAGTCCCCCCGAGAACATAGCCAAAAACATTCAGTACTTC
V: TRBV30; size: many; J: TRBJ2-2; D: -; CDR3: CAWSRGPSVKGAGELFF; DNA: TGTGCCTGGAGTAGGGGACCAAGCGTGAAGGGGGCCGGGGAGCTGTTTTTT
V: TRBV20-1; size: -; J: TRBJ1-2; D: TRBD1; CDR3: CSAWTGGGYTF; DNA: TGCAGTGCCTGGACAGGGGGTGGCTACACCTTC
V: TRBV6-2/TRBV6-3; size: -; J: TRBJ1-2; D: -; CDR3: CASRHDRPWDADGYTF; DNA: TGTGCCAGCAGACACGACAGGCCTTGGGATGCGGATGGCTACACCTTC
V: TRBV12-3/TRBV12-4; size: many; J: TRBJ1-5; D: -; CDR3: CASSVLGQPQHF; DNA: TGTGCCAGCAGTGTCCTGGGTCAGCCCCAGCATTTT
V: TRBV5-5; size: many; J: TRBJ1-2; D: -; CDR3: CASNNQTGILNYGYTF; DNA: TGTGCCAGCAACAACCAGACGGGGATCCTTAACTATGGCTACACCTTC
V: TRBV5-1; size: -; J: TRBJ2-2; D: -; CDR3: CASSLGFPGELFF; DNA: TGCGCCAGCAGCTTAGGTTTCCCCGGGGAGCTGTTTTTT
V: TRBV7-8; size: many; J: TRBJ1-4; D: TRBD1; CDR3: CASSQMGQGGEKLFF; DNA: TGTGCCAGCAGCCAGATGGGACAGGGAGGCGAAAAACTGTTTTTT
V: TRBV7-9; size: many; J: TRBJ2-1; D: -; CDR3: CASSLPAGSNNEQFF; DNA: TGTGCCAGCAGCTTACCGGCAGGTTCAAACAATGAGCAGTTCTTC
V: TRBV2; size: many; J: TRBJ2-2; D: -; CDR3: CASTPRGFGELFF; DNA: TGTGCCAGCACCCCTCGGGGGTTCGGGGAGCTGTTTTTT
V: TRBV7-2; size: many; J: TRBJ2-3; D: -; CDR3: CASSLWRSTDTQYF; DNA: TGTGCCAGCAGCTTATGGCGGAGCACAGATACGCAGTATTTT
V: TRBV19; size: few; J: TRBJ1-5; D: -; CDR3: CASSILTVNQPQHF; DNA: TGTGCCAGTAGTATTCTGACAGTTAATCAGCCCCAGCATTTT
V: TRBV20-1; size: few; J: TRBJ2-2; D: TRBD2; CDR3: CSATHSGKGNGELFF; DNA: TGCAGTGCTACTCATAGCGGGAAGGGGAACGGGGAGCTGTTTTTT
V: TRBV27; size: -; J: TRBJ2-1; D: -; CDR3: CASSLIALRSQQFF; DNA: TGTGCCAGCAGTTTAATAGCCCTAAGGTCGCAACAGTTCTTC
V: TRBV28; size: few; J: TRBJ1-1; D: -; CDR3: CASSLRQLFQGAFF; DNA: TGTGCCAGCAGTTTAAGACAGCTTTTCCAGGGGGCTTTCTTT
V: TRBV13; size: few; J: TRBJ2-1; D: -; CDR3: CASSPGSVSYNEQFF; DNA: TGTGCCAGCAGCCCCGGGTCCGTCTCCTACAATGAGCAGTTCTTC
V: TRBV12-3/TRBV12-4; size: many; J: TRBJ2-5; D: -; CDR3: CASSFPGRLQETQYF; DNA: TGTGCCAGCAGTTTCCCGGGACGACTACAAGAGACCCAGTACTTC
V: TRBV11-3; size: -; J: TRBJ1-4; D: -; CDR3: CASSRLGQQYEKLFF; DNA: TGTGCCAGCAGCCGCCTAGGACAGCAATATGAAAAACTGTTTTTT
V: TRBV6-1; size: many; J: TRBJ2-5; D: -; CDR3: CASRRERETQYF; DNA: TGTGCCAGCAGGCGAGAGCGGGAGACCCAGTACTTC
V: TRBV9; size: few; J: TRBJ1-1; D: -; CDR3: CASSAIEILDTEAFF; DNA: TGTGCCAGCAGCGCCATAGAGATTTTGGACACTGAAGCTTTCTTT
V: TRBV6-2/TRBV6-3; size: -; J: TRBJ1-2; D: -; CDR3: CASSYGTSPGGGYTF; DNA: TGTGCCAGCAGTTACGGGACATCCCCCGGCGGAGGCTACACCTTC
V: TRBV12-3/TRBV12-4; size: many; J: TRBJ2-3; D: -; CDR3: CASSFRGPDTQYF; DNA: TGTGCCAGCAGTTTCCGGGGGCCAGATACGCAGTATTTT
V: TRBV27; size: -; J: TRBJ2-7; D: TRBD1; CDR3: CASSFSTGLPYEQYF; DNA: TGTGCCAGCAGTTTCTCGACAGGGTTACCCTACGAGCAGTACTTC
V: TRBV27; size: many; J: TRBJ1-1; D: -; CDR3: CASSPQVVRHTEAFF; DNA: TGTGCCAGCAGCCCCCAGGTGGTGAGGCACACTGAAGCTTTCTTT
V: TRBV2; size: many; J: TRBJ2-1; D: -; CDR3: CASNARGVDANEQFF; DNA: TGTGCCAGCAATGCCCGCGGTGTTGATGCGAATGAGCAGTTCTTC
V: TRBV6-1; size: -; J: TRBJ2-1; D: -; CDR3: CASTRGEQFF; DNA: TGTGCCAGCACCAGGGGAGAGCAGTTCTTC
V: TRBV19; size: -; J: TRBJ1-1; D: -; CDR3: CASSMPLWMDGEAFF; DNA: TGTGCCAGTAGTATGCCCCTCTGGATGGATGGTGAAGCTTTCTTT
V: TRBV27; size: -; J: TRBJ2-1; D: -; CDR3: CARSVAGYLSSYNEQFF; DNA: TGTGCCAGAAGTGTCGCGGGATACCTTAGCTCCTACAATGAGCAGTTCTTC
V: TRBV12-3/TRBV12-4; size: many; J: TRBJ1-1; D: -; CDR3: CASGRNTEAFF; DNA: TGTGCCAGCGGGAGGAACACTGAAGCTTTCTTT
V: TRBV7-2; size: many; J: TRBJ2-1; D: TRBD2; CDR3: CASSLEGLAGLNEQFF; DNA: TGTGCCAGCAGCTTAGAGGGACTAGCGGGGCTCAATGAGCAGTTCTTC
V: TRBV3-1; size: many; J: TRBJ2-1; D: -; CDR3: CASSQVHDEQFF; DNA: TGTGCCAGCAGCCAAGTCCACGATGAGCAGTTCTTC
V: TRBV20-1; size: few; J: TRBJ1-5; D: -; CDR3: CSARSGAGNQPQHF; DNA: TGCAGTGCTAGATCAGGGGCTGGGAATCAGCCCCAGCATTTT
V: TRBV27; size: many; J: TRBJ2-1; D: TRBD2; CDR3: CASSFEPGLAGGNEQFF; DNA: TGTGCCAGCAGTTTTGAACCGGGACTAGCGGGAGGTAATGAGCAGTTCTTC
V: TRBV7-3; size: many; J: TRBJ2-1; D: TRBD2; CDR3: CASSLYLTSGYNEQFF; DNA: TGTGCCAGCAGCCTCTACCTGACTAGCGGCTACAATGAGCAGTTCTTC
V: TRBV10-3; size: many; J: TRBJ2-6; D: -; CDR3: CAISQKQGYLAGANVLTF; DNA: TGTGCCATCAGCCAGAAACAGGGATACTTAGCTGGGGCCAACGTCCTGACTTTC
V: TRBV3-1; size: many; J: TRBJ1-2; D: -; CDR3: CASSHDQDYSYGYTF; DNA: TGTGCCAGCAGCCACGACCAGGATTACAGCTATGGCTACACCTTC
V: TRBV20-1; size: -; J: TRBJ1-1; D: -; CDR3: CSAATGRNTEAFF; DNA: TGCAGTGCTGCAACGGGGAGGAACACTGAAGCTTTCTTT
V: TRBV7-3; size: many; J: TRBJ2-1; D: -; CDR3: CASSLGPQGYNEQFF; DNA: TGTGCCAGCAGCTTAGGCCCACAGGGCTACAATGAGCAGTTCTTC
V: TRBV2; size: many; J: TRBJ1-5; D: -; CDR3: CASRRGGDQPQHF; DNA: TGTGCCAGCAGGAGGGGCGGCGATCAGCCCCAGCATTTT
V: TRBV20-1; size: -; J: TRBJ1-1; D: -; CDR3: CSADQGPTEAFF; DNA: TGCAGTGCCGATCAGGGGCCCACTGAAGCTTTCTTT
V: TRBV4-1; size: few; J: TRBJ1-6; D: -; CDR3: CASSQLFRGYNSPLHF; DNA: TGCGCCAGCAGCCAACTATTCAGGGGTTATAATTCACCCCTCCACTTT
V: TRBV12-3/TRBV12-4; size: -; J: TRBJ1-4; D: -; CDR3: CASSSRGLNEKLFF; DNA: TGTGCCAGCAGCTCGCGGGGGCTCAATGAAAAACTGTTTTTT
V: TRBV18; size: many; J: TRBJ2-5; D: -; CDR3: CASSPVLGTKETQYF; DNA: TGTGCCAGCTCACCAGTGTTAGGGACAAAAGAGACCCAGTACTTC
V: TRBV6-1; size: many; J: TRBJ1-1; D: -; CDR3: CASSSPRGEDTEAFF; DNA: TGTGCCAGCAGTTCACCACGGGGGGAAGATACTGAAGCTTTCTTT
V: TRBV2; size: many; J: TRBJ1-5; D: TRBD1; CDR3: CASRGTGHQPQHF; DNA: TGTGCCAGCAGGGGGACAGGGCACCAGCCCCAGCATTTT
V: TRBV6-5; size: few; J: TRBJ2-7; D: TRBD2; CDR3: CASSYKREWEQYF; DNA: TGTGCCAGCAGTTACAAGCGGGAGTGGGAGCAGTACTTC
V: TRBV12-3/TRBV12-4; size: many; J: TRBJ1-4; D: -; CDR3: CASSFGATNEKPFF; DNA: TGTGCCAGCAGTTTCGGAGCGACTAATGAAAAACCGTTTTTT
V: TRBV5-1; size: -; J: TRBJ2-3; D: -; CDR3: CASSSGLSPSTDTQYF; DNA: TGCGCCAGCAGCTCCGGACTTTCTCCTAGCACAGATACGCAGTATTTT
V: TRBV4-1; size: many; J: TRBJ2-7; D: -; CDR3: CASSQVVDYEQYF; DNA: TGCGCCAGCAGCCAAGTGGTAGACTACGAGCAGTACTTC
V: TRBV5-1; size: many; J: TRBJ2-7; D: -; CDR3: CASSLERRDEQYF; DNA: TGCGCCAGCAGCTTAGAACGGCGGGACGAGCAGTACTTC
V: TRBV30; size: many; J: TRBJ2-1; D: TRBD2; CDR3: CAWSHSGSVHNEQFF; DNA: TGTGCCTGGAGCCATAGCGGGAGTGTACATAATGAGCAGTTCTTC
V: TRBV20-1; size: -; J: TRBJ2-2; D: -; CDR3: CSARDGAERELFF; DNA: TGCAGTGCTAGAGATGGGGCGGAACGGGAGCTGTTTTTT
V: TRBV2; size: -; J: TRBJ1-5; D: -; CDR3: CASGGVGQNNQPQHF; DNA: TGTGCCAGCGGGGGGGTCGGACAGAATAATCAGCCCCAGCATTTT
V: TRBV24-1; size: -; J: TRBJ2-3; D: TRBD2; CDR3: CATSDRGLVSGRTTDTQYF; DNA: TGTGCCACCAGTGACAGGGGACTCGTTAGCGGGAGGACCACAGATACGCAGTATTTT